These 28 T cell receptor beta chains were sequenced from one sample in a study of cytomegalovirus exposure and HLA in healthy donors. Primers for the PCR totalled 60 Vbeta and 13 Jbeta. Libraries were prepared by immunoSEQ multiplex PCR; TCRdb keeps only in-frame clonotypes and omits some of them. The sample carries 150,000 to 200,000 clones, 80% to 90% recorded once. Source material: PBMCs. The receptors here all came from a man younger than 35 in good health and CMV-seropositive.

About this clone: Germline is not matched at one junction end, which may reflect a read error. The chain combines TRBV29-1 with TRBJ2-3; 10 positions agree with TRBD2. This CDR3 has 15 amino acids. CDR1 is SQVTM and CDR2 is ANQGSEA in the germline V gene. CDR3 protein: CSVEERGGRTDTQYF. The CDR3 nucleotides are TGCAGCGTGGAAGAGCGGGGGGGACGCACAGATACGCAGTATTTT.

The V and J genes are TRBV6-5 and TRBJ2-7; 9 nucleotides line up with TRBD2. V lost 6 bases, J lost 0 bases, and 6 bases stayed unmatched. Germline CDR1 MNHEY, CDR2 SVGAGI. This CDR3 contains 15 residues. Here the CDR3 reads CASRELAGDSYEQYF. CDR3 in DNA: TGTGCCAGCAGGGAACTAGCGGGTGACTCCTACGAGCAGTACTTC.

J is TRBJ2-3 and V is TRBV18; 8 positions agree with TRBD2. The CDR3 totals 16 residues. Germline V CDR1 and CDR2: KGHSH, LQKENI. J gave up 5 bases and V 0 bases, and 7 bases lay outside the gene matches. The CDR3 nucleotides are TGTGCCAGCTCACCACCGAACGGGGGGGCTCGAGATACGCAGTATTTT. Amino acid sequence: CASSPPNGGARDTQYF.

The chain joins TRBV27 to TRBJ2-2, with unresolved D. CDR3 size: 14 residues. V lost 1 base and J 0 bases, leaving 3 bases between the germline ends. Looked up from germline, CDR1 is MNHEY and CDR2 is SMNVEV (reference sequence). Written as DNA, the CDR3 is TGTGCCAGCAGTTTATACTCGAACACCGGGGAGCTGTTTTTT. It encodes CASSLYSNTGELFF.

This clone was detected once. The V call is TRBV7-9, the J call TRBJ2-1; D may be TRBD1 (6 bases). Between the trimmed V and J ends, which lost 5 bases and 8 bases, there was a span of 22 bases. The CDR3 is 16 amino acids. The germline gives CDR1 SEHNR, CDR2 FQNEAQ (reference sequence). This CDR3 reads CASSPGDGGRTDEQFF. As DNA, the CDR3 is TGTGCCAGCAGCCCTGGCGATGGGGGCCGTACCGATGAGCAGTTCTTC. The complete variable domain, with remaining parts taken from reference TRBV7-9 and TRBJ2-1, reads DTGVSQNPRHKITKRGQNVTFRCDPISEHNRLYWYRQTLGQGPEFLTYFQNEAQLEKSRLLSDRFSAERPKGSFSTLEIQRTEQGDSAMYLCASSPGDGGRTDEQFFGPGTRLTVL.

The V call is TRBV19, the J call TRBJ2-2; tentative D call: TRBD1 (5 bases). Germline CDR1 LNHDA, CDR2 SQIVND (reference sequence). The CDR3 extends over 15 amino acids. Between the trimmed V and J ends, which lost 3 bases and 0 bases, there was a span of 8 bases. The CDR3 sequence is CASSIGHSNTGELFF. CDR3 bases: TGTGCCAGTAGTATCGGACACTCGAACACCGGGGAGCTGTTTTTT.

The rearrangement links TRBV6-5 to TRBJ1-2; D is unresolved. V lost 5 bases, J lost 6 bases, and 19 bases lay in between. The CDR3 is 15 residues long. CDR1 is MNHEY and CDR2 is SVGAGI in the germline V gene. CDR3: CASSPGRRAADGYTF. CDR3 DNA: TGTGCCAGCAGTCCCGGTCGGAGGGCAGCGGATGGCTACACCTTC.

With respect to this clone: The junction does not match germline at one end; this may be a read error. The CDR3 loop is CSVRSEELLF. The DNA for the CDR3 is TGCAGCGTTCGTTCTGAAGAGCTGCTCTTC. The chain combines TRBV29-1 with TRBJ2-1; D not certain. The CDR3 has 10 residues. Germline assignment: CDR1 SQVTM and CDR2 ANQGSEA.

The chain recombines TRBV15 with TRBJ1-1; a possible D gene is TRBD1 (6 bases). This CDR3 spans 15 amino acids. Germline assignment: CDR1 LNHNV and CDR2 YYDKDF (reference sequence). Trimming pared 0 bases from V and 3 bases from J, leaving 11 bases between. This CDR3 reads CATSRDPGHDTEAFF. The CDR3 nucleotides read TGTGCCACCAGCAGAGATCCGGGACACGACACTGAAGCTTTCTTT.

The V call is TRBV7-2, the J call TRBJ1-6; a weak D match, TRBD1 (6 bases). V was cut by 8 bases and J by 6 bases, with 11 bases left in between. The CDR3 extends over 13 amino acids. CDR1 SGHTA and CDR2 FQGNSA come from the germline V gene. The CDR3, as DNA: TGTGCCAGCCAGGGGCATGGTAATTCACCCCTCCACTTT. Protein product: CASQGHGNSPLHF. Variable domain in full (rest from reference TRBV7-2 and TRBJ1-6): GAGVSQSPSNKVTEKGKDVELRCDPISGHTALYWYRQSLGQGLEFLIYFQGNSAPDKSGLPSDRFSAERTGGSVSTLTIQRTQQEDSAVYLCASQGHGNSPLHFGNGTRLTVT.

The chain couples TRBV10-2 to TRBJ1-1; no clear D. In germline, CDR1 is WSHSY, CDR2 SAAADI. Trimming took off 0 bases at V and 8 bases at J, with 16 bases between the two ends. CDR3 length equals 15 residues. DNA of the CDR3: TGCGCCAGCAGTGAGTCCCCAACGGGGTCAGCAGAAGCTTTCTTT. Amino acid sequence: CASSESPTGSAEAFF.

This clone showed up just once. The chain is built from TRBV5-1 and TRBJ2-5, with a weak D call TRBD2 (5 bases). This CDR3 comprises 17 residues. Trimming took 1 base from V and 2 from J, leaving 18 bases between them. Germline CDR1 and CDR2: SGHRS and YFSETQ. The CDR3 here is CASSLSSSTSGQETQYF. CDR3 bases: TGCGCCAGCAGCTTGTCTTCGTCCACGTCGGGGCAAGAGACCCAGTACTTC.

This clone was counted between two and nine times. As DNA, the CDR3 is TGTGCCAGCAGCTTGTCGAACAGGGCAGATACGCAGTATTTT. This sequence encodes CASSLSNRADTQYF. The V and J genes are TRBV5-4 and TRBJ2-3, with D maybe TRBD1 (6 bases). This CDR3 region has 14 residues. Trimming removed 1 base at V and 4 bases at J, with 10 bases between. Germline lookup yields CDR1 SGHNT and CDR2 YYREEE (reference sequence).

The CDR3 DNA follows: TGTGCCAGCAGCCCTCTAGGACAGGCCCGTAGTGAGCAGTACTTC. Amino acids: CASSPLGQARSEQYF. The genes are TRBV7-2 and TRBJ2-7, with 7 bases aligning to TRBD1. CDR3 length equals 15 residues. The germline V gene has CDR1 SGHTA and CDR2 FQGNSA. Germline trimming cut 5 bases from V and 7 bases from J; bases unmatched to any gene: 14.

This clone occurred once. V gene TRBV13 combines with J gene TRBJ2-7; D may be TRBD1 (5 bases). V was clipped by 5 bases and J by 0 bases, with 14 bases between them. Germline CDR1 is PRHDT and CDR2 is FYEKMQ (reference sequence). CDR3 length: 15 amino acids. Here the CDR3 reads CASSPYDRSSYEQYF. The CDR3 coding sequence is TGTGCCAGCAGCCCCTACGACAGAAGCTCCTACGAGCAGTACTTC. The full variable domain, in which reference TRBV13 and TRBJ2-7 provide the parts outside the CDR3, is AAGVIQSPRHLIKEKRETATLKCYPIPRHDTVYWYQQGPGQDPQFLISFYEKMQSDKGSIPDRFSAQQFSDYHSELNMSSLELGDSALYFCASSPYDRSSYEQYFGPGTRLTVT.

This sequence joins TRBV30 and TRBJ1-3; D is undetermined. The CDR3 covers 15 residues. The V end lost 4 bases, the J end lost 8 bases, and 21 bases lay between the germline ends. Germline lookup yields CDR1 GTSNPN and CDR2 SVGIG (reference sequence). CDR3 in amino acids: CAWKTPPEGRDTIYF. DNA of the CDR3: TGTGCCTGGAAGACCCCCCCGGAGGGTCGGGACACCATATATTTT.

V is TRBV4-1 and J is TRBJ1-4; 7 bases line up with TRBD1. Looked up from germline, CDR1 is MGHRA and CDR2 is YSYEKL. This CDR3 has 18 residues. V lost 0 bases and J lost 0; bases outside the gene matches: 7. The CDR3 reads CASSQDRGGWATNEKLFF. The CDR3 DNA sequence: TGCGCCAGCAGCCAAGATAGAGGGGGCTGGGCAACTAATGAAAAACTGTTTTTT.

This clone was observed once. This rearrangement joins TRBV7-2 to TRBJ2-3, with TRBD2 matching over 10 bases. Germline lookup yields CDR1 SGHTA and CDR2 FQGNSA. The CDR3 is 16 amino acids. With 1 base clipped from V and 5 bases from J, the junction kept 6 bases outside the gene matches. The CDR3: CASSLVPSGGQDTQYF. The CDR3 region has the DNA TGTGCCAGCAGCTTAGTTCCTAGCGGGGGCCAAGATACGCAGTATTTT.

The rearrangement uses TRBV27 and TRBJ2-7; a possible D gene is TRBD1 (6 bases). V was shortened by 6 bases and J by 6 bases, with 21 bases between the two germline ends. Germline lookup yields CDR1 MNHEY and CDR2 SMNVEV (reference sequence). The CDR3 has 15 amino acids. CDR3 amino acids: CASSLDSPAFTEQYF. CDR3 DNA sequence: TGTGCCAGCAGCCTGGACAGCCCCGCTTTCACCGAGCAGTACTTC.

The chain couples TRBV19 to TRBJ2-7; 7 nucleotides agree with TRBD2. In germline, CDR1 is LNHDA, CDR2 SQIVND (reference sequence). Losses at the gene ends were 5 bases for V and 1 base for J; bases not matched to a gene: 5. The CDR3 is 14 residues long. The chain's CDR3 is CASSSGTNSYEQYF. In nucleotides, the CDR3 is TGTGCCAGTAGTTCCGGGACTAATTCCTACGAGCAGTACTTC. Combining the CDR3 with reference TRBV19 and TRBJ2-7 gives the whole variable domain DGGITQSPKYLFRKEGQNVTLSCEQNLNHDAMYWYRQDPGQGLRLIYYSQIVNDFQKGDIAEGYSVSREKKESFPLTVTSAQKNPTAFYLCASSSGTNSYEQYFGPGTRLTVT.

This rearrangement joins TRBV7-2 to TRBJ2-5; perhaps TRBD2 as D (6 bases). This CDR3 region has 15 residues. Looked up from germline, CDR1 is SGHTA and CDR2 is FQGNSA. Between the trimmed V and J ends, which lost 1 base and 5 bases, there was a span of 14 bases. The CDR3 loop is CASSLDGSGGETQYF. The DNA for the CDR3 is TGTGCCAGCAGCTTAGACGGTTCCGGAGGGGAGACCCAGTACTTC.

The V call is TRBV19, the J call TRBJ1-1, with 8 bases identical to TRBD1. CDR1 is LNHDA and CDR2 is SQIVND in the germline V gene (reference sequence). This CDR3 spans 14 amino acids. V lost 6 bases and J lost 1; bases outside the gene matches: 4. Here the CDR3 reads CASRWTGRNTEAFF. DNA for the CDR3: TGTGCCAGTAGATGGACAGGGCGGAACACTGAAGCTTTCTTT.

This clone was detected a few times. The rearrangement uses TRBV5-1 and TRBJ2-3; 8 nucleotides match TRBD1. Germline assignment: CDR1 SGHRS and CDR2 YFSETQ. The CDR3 is 11 amino acids. J gave up 9 bases and V 8 bases, and 5 bases lay outside the gene matches. In DNA, the CDR3 is TGCGCCAGTGAACAGGGGGGAACGCAGTATTTT. Encoded protein: CASEQGGTQYF.

The chain combines TRBV29-1 with TRBJ1-2; unclear D gene. The V gene's germline CDR1 is SQVTM and CDR2 ANQGSEA. The CDR3 has 17 residues. Trimming pared 1 base from V and 5 bases from J, leaving 23 bases between. CDR3 in amino acids: CSVEGEDLPIHGYGYTF. The CDR3 region has the DNA TGCAGCGTTGAAGGGGAGGACCTTCCTATTCACGGGTATGGCTACACCTTC.

The chain employs TRBV6-5 and TRBJ1-3; D is unclear. CDR3 length equals 11 residues. Germline assignment: CDR1 MNHEY and CDR2 SVGAGI. V was pared by 11 bases and J by 10 bases, with 15 bases between. The CDR3 nucleotides read TGTGCCGCGGCTCGAGCGGGAACCATATATTTT. It yields the protein CAAARAGTIYF.

The chain has TRBV27 and TRBJ2-5, with 7 bases fitting TRBD2. This CDR3 comprises 15 residues. Germline values: CDR1 MNHEY, CDR2 SMNVEV (reference sequence). V lost 3 bases and J lost 4; bases outside the gene matches: 8. The CDR3, as DNA: TGTGCCAGCAGTTTGGCAGGGCGCGGGAGAGAGACCCAGTACTTC. Residues: CASSLAGRGRETQYF.

The rearrangement uses TRBV29-1 and TRBJ1-2, with 8 bases matching TRBD1. V shed 8 bases, J shed 8 bases, and the junction held 10 bases outside the gene matches. The V gene's germline CDR1 is SQVTM and CDR2 ANQGSEA. CDR3 length: 12 amino acids. CDR3 residues: CSSPTGAGGYTF. CDR3 bases: TGCAGCTCCCCGACAGGGGCGGGGGGCTACACCTTC.

The chain combines TRBV2 with TRBJ2-3; D call uncertain. V shed 8 bases and J shed 6 bases, with 15 bases lying between them. The CDR3 totals 13 residues. CDR1 SNHLY and CDR2 FYNNEI come from the germline V gene. The CDR3 spells CASRGIGWDTQYF. The CDR3 bases are TGTGCCAGCCGCGGAATAGGTTGGGATACGCAGTATTTT.